This T cell receptor beta chain originates from a study of PD-L1 blockade in urothelial cancer. Study-level points and caveats: At the 3-week point, tumor-associated blood clones expanded more in durable-benefit patients.

As concerns this clone: Its antigen is unknown.

This CDR3 has 16 amino acids. V lost 0 bases and J lost 5, with 14 bases in between. In germline, CDR1 is MGHRA, CDR2 YSYEKL. Produced via immunoSEQ multiplex PCR; TCRdb's table is partial and in-frame only. This table holds around 19,000 clones, about four fifths found once. Time point of the sample: peripheral blood 6 weeks after treatment start. The TCR sequence derives from a man aged 45-60 years with urothelial cancer. The chain is built from TRBV4-1 and TRBJ2-4, with a possible D match to TRBD1 (7 bases). The sequences come from PBMCs, collected around atezolizumab (anti-PD-L1) treatment. As DNA, the CDR3 is TGCGCCAGCAGCCAAGAGGAGGGACAGCTTCAAAACATTCAGTACTTC. It codes for CASSQEEGQLQNIQYF.